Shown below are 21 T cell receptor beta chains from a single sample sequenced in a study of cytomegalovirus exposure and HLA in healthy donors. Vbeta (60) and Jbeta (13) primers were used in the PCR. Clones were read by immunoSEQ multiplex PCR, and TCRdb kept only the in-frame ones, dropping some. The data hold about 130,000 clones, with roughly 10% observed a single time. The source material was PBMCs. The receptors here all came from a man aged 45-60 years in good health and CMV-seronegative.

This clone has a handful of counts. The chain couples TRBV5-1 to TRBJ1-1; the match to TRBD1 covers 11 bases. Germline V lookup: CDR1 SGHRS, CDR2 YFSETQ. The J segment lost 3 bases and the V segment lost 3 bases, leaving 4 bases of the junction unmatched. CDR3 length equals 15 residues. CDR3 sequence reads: CASSWTGGRDTEAFF. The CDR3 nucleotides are TGCGCCAGCAGCTGGACAGGGGGCCGGGACACTGAAGCTTTCTTT. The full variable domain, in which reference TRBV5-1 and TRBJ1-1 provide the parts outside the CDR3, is KAGVTQTPRYLIKTRGQQVTLSCSPISGHRSVSWYQQTPGQGLQFLFEYFSETQRNKGNFPGRFSGRQFSNSRSEMNVSTLELGDSALYLCASSWTGGRDTEAFFGQGTRLTVV.

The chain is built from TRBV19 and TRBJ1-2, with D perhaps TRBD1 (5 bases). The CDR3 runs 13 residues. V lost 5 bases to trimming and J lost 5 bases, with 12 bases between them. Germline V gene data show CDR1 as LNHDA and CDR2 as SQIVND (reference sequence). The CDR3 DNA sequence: TGTGCCAGTAGTCTCAGGAGGGGTTATGGCTACACCTTC. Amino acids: CASSLRRGYGYTF.

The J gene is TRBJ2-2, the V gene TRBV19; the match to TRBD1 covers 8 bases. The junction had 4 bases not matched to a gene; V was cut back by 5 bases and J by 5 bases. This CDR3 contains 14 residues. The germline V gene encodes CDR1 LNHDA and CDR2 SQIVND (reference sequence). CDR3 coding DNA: TGTGCCAGTAGTGACAGGGGTGGTACCGGGGAGCTGTTTTTT. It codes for CASSDRGGTGELFF.

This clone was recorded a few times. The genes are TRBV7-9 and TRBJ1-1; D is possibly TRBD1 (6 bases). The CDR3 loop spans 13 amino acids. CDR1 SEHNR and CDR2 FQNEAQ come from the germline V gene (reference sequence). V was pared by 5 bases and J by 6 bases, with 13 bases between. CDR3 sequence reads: CASSPPGHPEAFF. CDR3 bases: TGTGCCAGCAGCCCACCGGGACACCCTGAAGCTTTCTTT.

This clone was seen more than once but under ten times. This CDR3 reads CASSPGGVSYNEQFF. As DNA, the CDR3 is TGCGCCAGCAGCCCGGGAGGGGTCTCCTACAATGAGCAGTTCTTC. This sequence joins TRBV5-1 and TRBJ2-1, with TRBD2 matching over 8 bases. The CDR3 is 15 residues long. The V gene end was trimmed by 4 bases and the J gene end by 0 bases; junction bases not matched to a gene: 3. Per germline, CDR1 SGHRS and CDR2 YFSETQ. The variable domain in full, completed from reference TRBV5-1 and TRBJ2-1, reads KAGVTQTPRYLIKTRGQQVTLSCSPISGHRSVSWYQQTPGQGLQFLFEYFSETQRNKGNFPGRFSGRQFSNSRSEMNVSTLELGDSALYLCASSPGGVSYNEQFFGPGTRLTVL.

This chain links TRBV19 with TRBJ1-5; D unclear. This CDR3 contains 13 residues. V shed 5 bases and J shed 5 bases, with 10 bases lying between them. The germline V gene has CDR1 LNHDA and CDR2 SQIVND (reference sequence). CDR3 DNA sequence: TGTGCCAGTAGTCCAGGAAGAGATCAGCCCCAGCATTTT. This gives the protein CASSPGRDQPQHF.

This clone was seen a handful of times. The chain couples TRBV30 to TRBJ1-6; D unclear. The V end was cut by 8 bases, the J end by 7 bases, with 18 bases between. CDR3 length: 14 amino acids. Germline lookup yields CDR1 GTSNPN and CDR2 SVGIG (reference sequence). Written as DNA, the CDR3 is TGTGCCGGATTAGCCTCTCCGGTCAATTCACCCCTCCACTTT. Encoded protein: CAGLASPVNSPLHF.

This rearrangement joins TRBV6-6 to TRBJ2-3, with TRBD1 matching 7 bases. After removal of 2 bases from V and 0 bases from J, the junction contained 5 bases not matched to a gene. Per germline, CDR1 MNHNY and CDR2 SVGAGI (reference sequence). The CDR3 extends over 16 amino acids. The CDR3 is CASSYPSTGSTDTQYF. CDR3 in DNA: TGTGCCAGCAGTTACCCGTCGACAGGGAGCACAGATACGCAGTATTTT.

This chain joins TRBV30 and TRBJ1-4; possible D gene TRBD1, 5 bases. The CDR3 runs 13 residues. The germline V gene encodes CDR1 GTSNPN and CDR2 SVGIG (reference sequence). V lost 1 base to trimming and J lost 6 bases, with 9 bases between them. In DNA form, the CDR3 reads TGTGCCTGGAGTGGGGGCACGGATGAAAAACTGTTTTTT. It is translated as CAWSGGTDEKLFF. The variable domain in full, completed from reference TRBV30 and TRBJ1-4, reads SQTIHQWPATLVQPVGSPLSLECTVEGTSNPNLYWYRQAAGRGLQLLFYSVGIGQISSEVPQNLSASRPQDRQFILSSKKLLLSDSGFYLCAWSGGTDEKLFFGSGTQLSVL.

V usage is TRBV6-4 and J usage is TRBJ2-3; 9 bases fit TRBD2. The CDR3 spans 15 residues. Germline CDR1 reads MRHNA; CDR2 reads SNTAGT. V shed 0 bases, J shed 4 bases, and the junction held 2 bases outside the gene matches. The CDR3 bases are TGTGCCAGCAGTGACTCAATAGCGGGGGCAGATACGCAGTATTTT. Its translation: CASSDSIAGADTQYF.

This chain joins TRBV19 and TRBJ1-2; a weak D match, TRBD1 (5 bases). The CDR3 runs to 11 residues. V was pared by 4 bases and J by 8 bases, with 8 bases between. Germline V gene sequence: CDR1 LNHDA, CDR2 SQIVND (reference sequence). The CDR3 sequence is CASSTQGGYTF. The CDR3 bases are TGTGCCAGTAGTACCCAGGGCGGCTACACCTTC.

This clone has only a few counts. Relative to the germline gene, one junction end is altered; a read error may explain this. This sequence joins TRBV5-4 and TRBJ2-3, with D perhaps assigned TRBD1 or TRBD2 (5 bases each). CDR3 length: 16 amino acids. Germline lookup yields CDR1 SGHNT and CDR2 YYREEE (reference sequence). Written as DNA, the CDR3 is TGTGCCAGCAGTTTGGGGCGGGCCAAGGGCACAGATACGCAGTATTTT. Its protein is CASSLGRAKGTDTQYF.

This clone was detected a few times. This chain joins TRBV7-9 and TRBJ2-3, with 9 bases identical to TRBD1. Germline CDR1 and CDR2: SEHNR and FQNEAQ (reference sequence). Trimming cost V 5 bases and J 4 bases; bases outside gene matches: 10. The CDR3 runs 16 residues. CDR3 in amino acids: CASSTTGTGIPDTQYF. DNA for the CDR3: TGTGCCAGCAGCACAACCGGGACAGGGATCCCAGATACGCAGTATTTT.

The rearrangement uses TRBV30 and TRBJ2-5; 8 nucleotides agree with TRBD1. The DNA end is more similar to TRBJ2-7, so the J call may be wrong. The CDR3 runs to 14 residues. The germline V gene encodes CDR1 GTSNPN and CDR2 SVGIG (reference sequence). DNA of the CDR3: TGTGCCTGGAGTGGGGGACAGGTTTTCTACGAGCAGTACTTC. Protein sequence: CAWSGGQVFYEQYF.

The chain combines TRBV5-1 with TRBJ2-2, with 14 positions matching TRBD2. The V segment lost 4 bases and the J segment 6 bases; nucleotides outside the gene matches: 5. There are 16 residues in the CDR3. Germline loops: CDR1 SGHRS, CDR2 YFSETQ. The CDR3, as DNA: TGCGCCAGCAGCACCGTGACTAGCGGGGGGGCCGGGGAGCTGTTTTTT. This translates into CASSTVTSGGAGELFF.

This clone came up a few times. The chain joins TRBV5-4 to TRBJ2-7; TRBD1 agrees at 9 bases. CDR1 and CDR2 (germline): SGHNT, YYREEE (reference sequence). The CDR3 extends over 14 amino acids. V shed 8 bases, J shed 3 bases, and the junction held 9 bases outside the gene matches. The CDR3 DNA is TGTGCCAGATTTCGGCTGACAGGGGGCTACGAGCAGTACTTC. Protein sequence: CARFRLTGGYEQYF.

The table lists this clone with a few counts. CDR3 protein: CASSTRLGDRGPNSGANVLTF. CDR3 in DNA: TGTGCCAGTAGTACGCGTTTAGGGGACAGGGGGCCTAACTCTGGGGCCAACGTCCTGACTTTC. The chain has TRBV19 and TRBJ2-6; TRBD1 aligns across 12 bases. V was pared by 4 bases and J by 0 bases, with 13 bases of the junction left unmatched. The CDR3 sequence is 21 residues long. Per germline, CDR1 LNHDA and CDR2 SQIVND (reference sequence). The whole variable domain, remainder taken from reference TRBV19 and TRBJ2-6, is DGGITQSPKYLFRKEGQNVTLSCEQNLNHDAMYWYRQDPGQGLRLIYYSQIVNDFQKGDIAEGYSVSREKKESFPLTVTSAQKNPTAFYLCASSTRLGDRGPNSGANVLTFGAGSRLTVL.

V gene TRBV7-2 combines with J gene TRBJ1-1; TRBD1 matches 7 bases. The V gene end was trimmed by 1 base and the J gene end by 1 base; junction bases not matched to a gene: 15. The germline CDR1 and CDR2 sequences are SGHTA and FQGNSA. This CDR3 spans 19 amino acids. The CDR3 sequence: CASSLEGRAGRGRNTEAFF. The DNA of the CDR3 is TGTGCCAGCAGCTTAGAGGGTCGGGCTGGCAGGGGGAGGAACACTGAAGCTTTCTTT.

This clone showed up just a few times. In DNA, the CDR3 is TGTGCCAGCAGCCCCAGCGGACAGGGGGCACGTGTGGGGTACTTC. Its translation is CASSPSGQGARVGYF. The gene calls are TRBV6-6 and TRBJ2-4; 11 bases fit TRBD1. J was trimmed by 15 bases and V by 6 bases; bases with no gene match: 16. The germline V gene has CDR1 MNHNY and CDR2 SVGAGI (reference sequence). This CDR3 spans 15 amino acids.

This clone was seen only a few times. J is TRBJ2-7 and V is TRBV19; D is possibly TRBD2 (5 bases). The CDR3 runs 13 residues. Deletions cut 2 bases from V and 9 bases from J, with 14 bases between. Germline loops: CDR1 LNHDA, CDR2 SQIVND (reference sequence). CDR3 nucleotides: TGTGCCAGTAGTATAAGGAGGCACCCCCCGCAGTACTTC. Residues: CASSIRRHPPQYF.

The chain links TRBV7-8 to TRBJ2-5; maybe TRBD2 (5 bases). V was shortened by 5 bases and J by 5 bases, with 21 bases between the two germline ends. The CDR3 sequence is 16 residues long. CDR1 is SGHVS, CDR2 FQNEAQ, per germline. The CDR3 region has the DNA TGTGCCAGCAGCCCCTCGCGGTGGCACCCGGGGGAGACCCAGTACTTC. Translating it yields CASSPSRWHPGETQYF.